This T cell receptor (beta chain) was obtained from a study of T-cell memory formation after mild COVID-19. Study overall: TCR clusters were mostly confined to one donor each. General study points: Pre-infection memory showed some responding clones, and this suggested that cross-reactive memory joined. Still unconfirmed is whether the second-wave clones peaking on day 37 recognized SARS-CoV-2. Mostly located in CM and EM were contracting CD4+ clones, with contracting CD8+ clones located in EMRA.

As for this clonotype: What it binds is not known.

TCRdb independently ran MiXCR on the 5' RACE reads; one entry per CDR3 protein. The repertoire holds some 210,000 distinct CDR3 sequences, over 9.5% seen once, with around 3.3% in the top ten. Trimming shortened V by 2 bases and J by 6 bases, and 11 bases separated the two germline ends. CDR3 length: 14 residues. Germline V gives CDR1 MNHEY, CDR2 SVGEGT. The rearrangement uses TRBV6-2 or TRBV6-3 and TRBJ2-1, with TRBD2 as a possible D gene (5 bases). The specimen sequenced was PBMCs or a T cell subset sorted from them (not recorded which). This receptor was identified in a man in his late teens or twenties who had mild COVID-19 (a few samples of this study predate the infection). Cell type and time point are not known. The CDR3 here is CASSYGRLRNEQFF. In DNA form, the CDR3 reads TGTGCCAGCAGTTACGGTCGACTACGCAATGAGCAGTTCTTC.